These T cell receptor beta chains were read from a single sample in a study of identifying expanded T cells in peripheral blood. Sequenced by immunoSEQ multiplex PCR; TCRdb stores in-frame clones only, minus some. The data hold about 50,000 clones, with around 81% observed a single time. Source material: blood. These receptor sequences come from a person between 18 and 75 years old in good health. The CDR3 runs from the conserved cysteine through the conserved F or W. Each record gives: J gene, V gene, clone size, CDR3 protein. Rows may omit the clone size; those that give it use once, few, many or a size class.

j_gene: TRBJ2-4; v_gene: TRBV18; abundance: -; CDR3aa: CASSPLAMENIQYF
j_gene: TRBJ1-2; v_gene: TRBV28; abundance: -; CDR3aa: CASSSPSYGGYTF
j_gene: TRBJ2-1; v_gene: TRBV27; abundance: -; CDR3aa: CASGDGVQAYNEQFF
j_gene: TRBJ2-2; v_gene: TRBV27; abundance: -; CDR3aa: CASRSGQATGELFF
j_gene: TRBJ2-2; v_gene: TRBV14; abundance: -; CDR3aa: CASSQGVYPTEGTGELFF
j_gene: TRBJ1-1; v_gene: TRBV30; abundance: -; CDR3aa: CAWSVLGRGEAFF
j_gene: TRBJ1-3; v_gene: TRBV6-6; abundance: -; CDR3aa: CASSYSDSGNTIYF
j_gene: TRBJ2-7; v_gene: TRBV6-1; abundance: -; CDR3aa: CASSEFDYEQYF
j_gene: TRBJ2-5; v_gene: TRBV7-9; abundance: -; CDR3aa: CASSSSWGTVQETQYF
j_gene: TRBJ2-6; v_gene: TRBV2; abundance: -; CDR3aa: CASSASATSGRASGANVLTF
j_gene: TRBJ1-2; v_gene: TRBV5-1; abundance: once; CDR3aa: CASSLAGTGGGYTF
j_gene: TRBJ1-5; v_gene: TRBV6-1; abundance: -; CDR3aa: CASSGERGGSNQPQHF
j_gene: TRBJ2-5; v_gene: TRBV7-6; abundance: -; CDR3aa: CASSLVGGETQYF
j_gene: TRBJ2-7; v_gene: TRBV7-6; abundance: -; CDR3aa: CASSSEAGTTYPNEQYF
j_gene: TRBJ2-3; v_gene: TRBV7-3; abundance: once; CDR3aa: CASSPTDGADTQYF